This T cell receptor (beta chain) is drawn from a study of early T cells in non-severe SARS-CoV-2 infection. Each single cDNA molecule received a unique molecular identifier. MiXCR was run by TCRdb on the 5' RACE reads, yielding one entry per CDR3 protein. Of 60,000 or so distinct CDR3 sequences listed, roughly 9% are singletons. Between the trimmed V and J ends, which lost 1 base and 0 bases, there was a span of 16 bases. This CDR3 is 17 amino acids long. The germline gives CDR1 SGHVS, CDR2 FNYEAQ. The material sequenced was whole blood, taken at baseline. The receptor was derived from an adult who was a healthcare worker with PCR-confirmed SARS-CoV-2 infection or an uninfected control (not recorded which). The chain is built from TRBV7-6 and TRBJ2-7, with D unresolved. Here the CDR3 DNA reads TGTGCCAGCAGCTTAGGTACCGAAGGCTACGTCTCCTACGAGCAGTACTTC. It yields the protein CASSLGTEGYVSYEQYF.